The next 23 T cell receptor beta chains were all read from a single sample in a study of blood T cell repertoires in COVID-19 (dated by TCRdb to about 2020). Library method: the immunoSEQ multiplex PCR assay. The table was pulled from immuneACCESS by TCRdb, which kept in-frame rearrangements only. Such tables lose some clones; where checked, under half of the loss comes from unresolved V genes, and the rest has no known cause. The sample data list around 150,000 clones, and roughly 80% of these were observed just once. 6% to 7.5% of the sample lies in the top ten. The sample was peripheral blood. The receptor source for this set is a human donor in a cohort sampled during active COVID-19.

This clone occurred a few times. The chain combines TRBV6-6 with TRBJ2-7; 12 bases are shared with TRBD1. This CDR3 has 15 residues. The germline CDR1 and CDR2 sequences are MNHNY and SVGAGI (reference sequence). J gave up 2 bases and V 6 bases, and 5 bases lay outside the gene matches. CDR3 in amino acids: CASSRGQGAAYEQYF. The CDR3 coding sequence is TGTGCCAGCAGCCGGGGACAGGGGGCCGCCTACGAGCAGTACTTC.

This clone came up once. The J gene is TRBJ1-6, the V gene TRBV9; TRBD1 is a possible D gene (6 bases). From germline, CDR1 is SGDLS and CDR2 YYNGEE. The CDR3 length is 16 residues. Trimming left V 3 bases short and J 9 bases short, with 19 bases between. In nucleotides, the CDR3 is TGTGCCAGCAGCGAGGGGGGGACACGAGGCATTTCACCCCTCCACTTT. As protein: CASSEGGTRGISPLHF.

The chain links TRBV7-2 to TRBJ1-4; D call uncertain. V lost 0 bases and J lost 5, with 10 bases in between. Germline CDR1 and CDR2: SGHTA and FQGNSA. This CDR3 contains 15 residues. CDR3 in amino acids: CASSLARGPNEKLFF. CDR3 sequence (DNA): TGTGCCAGCAGCTTAGCGCGGGGTCCAAATGAAAAACTGTTTTTT.

The chain couples TRBV2 to TRBJ1-4, with 7 bases that match TRBD1. Germline CDR1 is SNHLY and CDR2 is FYNNEI. The CDR3 runs to 14 residues. Trimming cost V 6 bases and J 8 bases; bases outside gene matches: 9. In nucleotides, the CDR3 is TGTGCCAGCAGACAAACAGGGGTCGGAGAAAAACTGTTTTTT. The encoded protein is CASRQTGVGEKLFF.

DNA of the CDR3: TGTGCCAGCAGTCAGACAGTCTTGAACACTGAAGCTTTCTTT. This encodes CASSQTVLNTEAFF. This chain links TRBV2 with TRBJ1-1; a possible D gene is TRBD1 (5 bases). The CDR3 runs to 14 residues. Germline V CDR1 and CDR2: SNHLY, FYNNEI. V gave up 5 bases and J gave up 0 bases, with 10 bases separating them.

The chain links TRBV20-1 to TRBJ2-7; the match to TRBD1 covers 9 bases. V gave up 4 bases and J gave up 7 bases; unmatched junction bases: 2. The CDR3 extends over 11 amino acids. The germline gives CDR1 DFQATT, CDR2 SNEGSKA (reference sequence). CDR3 bases: TGCAGTGCTACAGGGACAGGGGAGCAGTACTTC. Translated: CSATGTGEQYF.

J is TRBJ2-3 and V is TRBV7-9; 10 positions match TRBD2. This CDR3 region has 16 residues. The trim removed 5 bases at V and 1 base at J, leaving 6 bases unmatched. Germline V gene lookup returns CDR1 SEHNR and CDR2 FQNEAQ (reference sequence). CDR3 in amino acids: CASSPRAGGRTDTQYF. CDR3 nucleotide sequence: TGTGCCAGCAGCCCACGAGCGGGGGGGCGCACAGATACGCAGTATTTT. Looking up the rest from reference TRBV7-9 and TRBJ2-3 gives the full variable domain: DTGVSQNPRHKITKRGQNVTFRCDPISEHNRLYWYRQTLGQGPEFLTYFQNEAQLEKSRLLSDRFSAERPKGSFSTLEIQRTEQGDSAMYLCASSPRAGGRTDTQYFGPGTRLTVL.

The CDR3 loop reads CASSPTGDQETQYF. CDR3 bases: TGCGCCAGCAGCCCGACAGGGGACCAAGAGACCCAGTACTTC. The chain joins TRBV5-1 to TRBJ2-5; 8 nucleotides align to TRBD1. CDR3 length: 14 residues. CDR1 SGHRS and CDR2 YFSETQ come from the germline V gene. J was trimmed by 0 bases and V by 4 bases; bases with no gene match: 2.

This clone has just one count. The chain employs TRBV5-1 and TRBJ2-2; 13 nucleotides line up with TRBD2. This CDR3 is built from 17 residues. V shed 2 bases, J shed 4 bases, and the junction held 5 bases outside the gene matches. From germline, CDR1 is SGHRS and CDR2 YFSETQ. The CDR3 here is CASSFTSGGAGTGELFF. As DNA, the CDR3 is TGCGCCAGCAGCTTCACTAGCGGGGGGGCCGGCACCGGGGAGCTGTTTTTT.

This chain joins TRBV6-2 or TRBV6-3 and TRBJ1-2, with 8 bases matching TRBD1. CDR3 length: 15 amino acids. J lost 1 base, V lost 6 bases, and 7 bases had no gene match. Germline CDR1 reads MNHEY; CDR2 reads SVGEGT. CDR3 in DNA: TGTGCCAGCAGCCTCCAGGGGGCCATTAACTATGGCTACACCTTC. Amino acid sequence: CASSLQGAINYGYTF.

The rearrangement links TRBV7-2 to TRBJ1-6, with 7 bases lining up with TRBD1. CDR3 length: 16 residues. After removal of 5 bases from V and 5 bases from J, the junction contained 9 bases not matched to a gene. CDR1 is SGHTA, CDR2 FQGNSA, per germline. This chain's CDR3 is CASSPIGTADNSPLHF. The CDR3 nucleotides are TGTGCCAGCAGCCCAATCGGGACAGCAGATAATTCACCCCTCCACTTT.

This rearrangement joins TRBV14 to TRBJ2-3; 10 positions match TRBD2. The germline V gene encodes CDR1 SGHDN and CDR2 FVKESK. The trim removed 2 bases at V and 1 base at J, leaving 9 bases unmatched. The CDR3 is 18 residues long. CDR3 amino acids: CASSQYGSGGSRTDTQYF. CDR3 in DNA: TGTGCCAGCAGCCAATATGGTAGCGGGGGGTCCCGCACAGATACGCAGTATTTT.

The J gene is TRBJ2-2, the V gene TRBV9, with 8 bases that match TRBD2. After removal of 2 bases from V and 1 base from J, the junction contained 1 base not matched to a gene. Germline assignment: CDR1 SGDLS and CDR2 YYNGEE. This CDR3 spans 15 amino acids. In nucleotides, the CDR3 is TGTGCCAGCAGCGTGGGACTAGAGAACACCGGGGAGCTGTTTTTT. It is translated as CASSVGLENTGELFF.

The chain is built from TRBV4-1 and TRBJ2-5, with 15 bases identical to TRBD2. This CDR3 is 17 amino acids long. V shed 4 bases and J 1 base; nucleotides not matched to a gene: 4. Germline assignment: CDR1 MGHRA and CDR2 YSYEKL. CDR3 amino acids: CASSREGLAGGQETQYF. The CDR3 DNA reads as TGCGCCAGCAGCCGGGAGGGACTAGCGGGGGGCCAAGAGACCCAGTACTTC.

The genes are TRBV6-5 and TRBJ1-2, with 7 bases that match TRBD1. J lost 8 bases, V lost 4 bases, and 16 bases had no gene match. The length of the CDR3 is 16 residues. The germline V gene encodes CDR1 MNHEY and CDR2 SVGAGI. The CDR3 here is CASSSGTADINWGYTF. The CDR3 DNA is TGTGCCAGCAGTTCAGGGACAGCTGATATAAACTGGGGCTACACCTTC.

This clone came up once. This chain joins TRBV15 and TRBJ1-6; the match to TRBD1 covers 9 bases. This CDR3 is 17 amino acids long. The germline CDR1 and CDR2 sequences are LNHNV and YYDKDF (reference sequence). Losses at the gene ends were 3 bases for V and 13 bases for J; bases not matched to a gene: 16. The CDR3 bases are TGTGCCACCAGCAGGCCACAGGGGGCCGACCTCCCCGTGCCCCTCCACTTT. It specifies CATSRPQGADLPVPLHF.

This clone was recorded only once. This chain connects TRBV27 to TRBJ1-6, with D maybe TRBD1 (6 bases). Germline V lookup: CDR1 MNHEY, CDR2 SMNVEV (reference sequence). This CDR3 has 12 residues. Trimming pared 5 bases from V and 14 bases from J, leaving 13 bases between. CDR3 sequence: CASSRRTGSLHF. The DNA for the CDR3 is TGTGCCAGCAGTAGGAGAACAGGGTCCCTCCACTTT.

This chain connects TRBV19 to TRBJ1-4, with D hard to call. The CDR3 extends over 12 amino acids. CDR1 and CDR2 (germline): LNHDA, SQIVND (reference sequence). The CDR3 bases are TGTGAGTGGGAGACAACTAATGAAAAACTGTTTTTT. Encoded protein: CEWETTNEKLFF.

This clone came up once. The genes are TRBV18 and TRBJ1-2; no firm D call. The CDR3 sequence is 16 residues long. The V and J ends lost 4 bases and 13 bases respectively, with 28 bases between them. Per the germline V gene, CDR1 is KGHSH and CDR2 is LQKENI. CDR3 DNA sequence: TGTGCCAGCTCACTGGCCGCGGAGGGCCTCCCGCTCCATGGCACCTTC. Residues: CASSLAAEGLPLHGTF.

The CDR3 sequence is CATSEPNSYEQFF. Here the CDR3 DNA reads TGTGCCACCAGTGAGCCGAACAGCTATGAGCAGTTCTTC. The chain uses TRBV24-1 and TRBJ2-1; D ambiguous. Germline V CDR1 and CDR2: KGHDR, SFDVKD. CDR3 length: 13 amino acids. V was cut by 4 bases and J by 8 bases, with 11 bases left in between.

The CDR3 sequence: CSVVGQGQVDTQYF. The CDR3 nucleotides are TGCAGCGTTGTGGGACAGGGTCAAGTGGATACGCAGTATTTT. This chain joins TRBV29-1 and TRBJ2-3; 9 bases fit TRBD1. Looked up from germline, CDR1 is SQVTM and CDR2 is ANQGSEA. The CDR3 loop spans 14 amino acids. The V and J ends lost 4 bases and 6 bases, in that order; junction bases with no gene match: 8.

This chain connects TRBV7-3 to TRBJ2-1; D is possibly TRBD1 (5 bases). V lost 1 base and J 7 bases, leaving 11 bases between the germline ends. The CDR3 is made up of 14 amino acids. CDR1 is SGHTA, CDR2 FQGTGA, per germline. CDR3 region: CASSLNPQGNEQFF. The CDR3 DNA is TGTGCCAGCAGCTTAAACCCCCAGGGTAATGAGCAGTTCTTC.

A few counts support this clone. This chain joins TRBV5-6 and TRBJ2-7, with a possible D match to TRBD1 (5 bases). V shed 5 bases and J shed 4 bases, with 16 bases lying between them. Germline CDR1 and CDR2: SGHDT and YYEEEE. The CDR3 contains 14 residues. The CDR3: CASSREDTLYEQYF. The DNA for the CDR3 is TGTGCCAGCAGTAGAGAGGACACATTATACGAGCAGTACTTC.